The 21 T cell receptor beta chains below come from one sample, sequenced in a study of blood T cells in healthy people across ages. Together with a sample-barcoded 5' primer, a J-beta primer mix was included in a second PCR lasting about 7 to 12 cycles. Each CDR3 protein is one row after TCRdb ran MiXCR on the 5' RACE reads. Of around 870,000 distinct CDR3 sequences in the sample, around 30% were seen once. The specimen sequenced was blood. These receptors were collected from a woman of 80 years or more in good health.

Here the CDR3 DNA reads TGCAGTGCAGGGGTAGGTGAGCAGTTCTTC. Its protein is CSAGVGEQFF. The chain is built from TRBV20-1 and TRBJ2-1; D might be TRBD1 (5 bases). The V and J ends lost 6 bases and 9 bases respectively, with 9 bases between them. This CDR3 region has 10 residues. Germline loops: CDR1 DFQATT, CDR2 SNEGSKA (reference sequence).

This clonotype was recorded at least ten times. The rearrangement links TRBV12-3 or TRBV12-4 to TRBJ1-2, with D perhaps TRBD1 (6 bases). V lost 5 bases to trimming and J lost 8 bases, with 12 bases between them. The CDR3 loop spans 12 amino acids. CDR3 sequence reads: CASSMDRGGYTF. In DNA form, the CDR3 reads TGTGCCAGCAGTATGGACAGAGGGGGCTACACCTTC.

There are many counts of this clonotype. This sequence joins TRBV5-1 and TRBJ2-1; D possibly matches TRBD1 or TRBD2 (6 bases each). The length of the CDR3 is 16 residues. Germline CDR1 SGHRS, CDR2 YFSETQ. V gave up 4 bases and J gave up 0 bases, with 14 bases separating them. In DNA, the CDR3 is TGCGCCAGCAGCGTCCGGGGGACAAGCTCCTACAATGAGCAGTTCTTC. Translating it yields CASSVRGTSSYNEQFF.

As regards this clonotype: A read error may explain this, as a much larger clone is one base away. Since no conserved phenylalanine or tryptophan closes the CDR3, a read error is the likely cause. The chain carries TRBV5-5 and TRBJ2-1, with 15 bases fitting TRBD2. The ends lost 4 bases at V and 0 bases at J; junction bases unmatched: 14. The CDR3 runs 21 residues. Looked up from germline, CDR1 is SGHKS and CDR2 is YYEKEE (reference sequence). The CDR3 here is CASSPRTSGGAGLTSYNEQFC. CDR3 coding DNA: TGTGCCAGCAGCCCCCGGACTAGCGGGGGGGCCGGTTTGACCTCCTACAATGAGCAGTTCTGC.

V usage is TRBV12-3 or TRBV12-4 and J usage is TRBJ2-4; 12 bases are shared with TRBD2. V dropped 8 bases and J dropped 6; count of bases not matched to a gene: 11. This CDR3 is 16 amino acids long. The CDR3: CASVNPTSGSANIQYF. The CDR3, as DNA: TGTGCCAGCGTCAATCCGACTAGCGGGAGCGCAAACATTCAGTACTTC.

This clonotype was counted only a few times. V and J are TRBV12-3 or TRBV12-4 and TRBJ2-3, with 14 bases matching TRBD2. The CDR3 loop spans 17 amino acids. The trim removed 3 bases at V and 6 bases at J, leaving 8 bases unmatched. The CDR3 loop is CASSFGGLAGGGDTQYF. CDR3 sequence (DNA): TGTGCCAGCAGTTTCGGCGGACTAGCGGGGGGCGGGGATACGCAGTATTTT.

This clonotype was counted between two and nine times. This sequence joins TRBV20-1 and TRBJ1-2, with a tentative D call TRBD1 (6 bases). Germline V gene data show CDR1 as DFQATT and CDR2 as SNEGSKA (reference sequence). The V gene lost 3 bases and the J gene lost 7 bases, with 18 bases spanning the gap. This CDR3 region has 14 residues. CDR3 region: CSASCTRGAAGYTF. In DNA form, the CDR3 reads TGCAGTGCTAGTTGTACGCGGGGGGCAGCTGGCTACACCTTC.

Many counts were recorded for this clonotype. The chain joins TRBV20-1 to TRBJ1-2, with a possible D match to TRBD1 (6 bases). The V and J ends lost 5 bases and 1 base respectively, with 11 bases between them. The CDR3 has 13 amino acids. The germline V gene encodes CDR1 DFQATT and CDR2 SNEGSKA (reference sequence). CDR3 residues: CSAAQGDNYGYTF. DNA for the CDR3: TGCAGTGCTGCACAGGGAGATAACTATGGCTACACCTTC.

Regarding this clonotype: A read error may be the cause here, since a much bigger clone is one base away. The genes are TRBV7-2 and TRBJ2-2; D unresolved. This CDR3 is built from 15 residues. In germline, CDR1 is SGHTA, CDR2 FQGNSA. The CDR3 protein is CASSPVATNAGELFF. The CDR3 bases are TGTGCCAGCAGCCCCGTGGCGACGAACGCCGGGGAGCTGTTTTTT.

The rearrangement uses TRBV20-1 and TRBJ2-3; a possible D gene is TRBD2 (5 bases). The CDR3 runs 15 residues. Trimming stripped 6 bases from V and 4 bases from J, with 20 bases between. The germline CDR1 and CDR2 sequences are DFQATT and SNEGSKA (reference sequence). In nucleotides, the CDR3 is TGCAGTGCCGCATTTCGCCGGGGATCCTCAGATACGCAGTATTTT. This gives the protein CSAAFRRGSSDTQYF.

The chain joins TRBV12-3 or TRBV12-4 to TRBJ2-3; D gene unclear. The CDR3 totals 11 residues. V lost 9 bases to trimming and J lost 4 bases, with 8 bases between them. CDR3 protein: CARQRADTQYF. Written as DNA, the CDR3 is TGTGCCAGACAGAGAGCAGATACGCAGTATTTT.

The chain combines TRBV4-3 with TRBJ1-4, with no clear D. The CDR3 is 15 residues long. V shed 0 bases and J shed 4 bases, with 9 bases lying between them. Germline lookup yields CDR1 LGHNA and CDR2 YSLEER. The CDR3 bases are TGCGCCAGCAGCCAAGATCTGGATGATAATGAAAAACTGTTTTTT. As protein: CASSQDLDDNEKLFF.

This clonotype was detected ten times or more. A much larger clone is a single base away; this may be a read error. This chain connects TRBV6-2 or TRBV6-3 to TRBJ2-1, with D perhaps TRBD2 (5 bases). The DNA end lines up better with TRBJ2-7; the J call may be wrong. CDR1 and CDR2 from the germline V gene are MNHEY and SVGEGT. There are 17 residues in the CDR3. For the CDR3, the DNA is TGTGCCAGCAGTTTCCAAAGGGTGGGGAGCTCCTACAATGAGCAGTACTTC. Protein: CASSFQRVGSSYNEQYF.

Points on this clonotype: This clone may be a read error of a much larger clone one base away. This chain connects TRBV6-2 or TRBV6-3 to TRBJ2-1, with 11 nucleotides matching TRBD2. J lost 9 bases, V lost 0 bases, and 4 bases had no gene match. CDR3 length equals 15 residues. The germline V gene has CDR1 MNHEY and CDR2 SVGEGT. CDR3 region: CASSYSSGGAREQFF. The CDR3 nucleotides read TGTGCCAGCAGTTACTCTAGCGGGGGGGCTCGTGAGCAGTTCTTC.

With respect to this clonotype: An end of the junction does not agree with germline; a read error may underlie this. The chain uses TRBV7-2 and TRBJ2-2; D gene uncertain. Germline loops: CDR1 SGHTA, CDR2 FQGNSA. This CDR3 is 13 amino acids long. The CDR3 DNA reads TGTGCCAGCAGCTTAGTGTACACCAGGGAGCTGTTTTTT. Its protein is CASSLVYTRELFF.

The chain carries TRBV5-6 and TRBJ2-2; D is unclear. CDR1 is SGHDT, CDR2 YYEEEE, per germline. This CDR3 region has 15 residues. V was cut by 0 bases and J by 1 base, with 7 bases left in between. The CDR3 region is CASSLDQRNTGELFF. In DNA, the CDR3 is TGTGCCAGCAGCTTGGATCAGCGGAACACCGGGGAGCTGTTTTTT.

This clonotype appeared a few times. V usage is TRBV2 and J usage is TRBJ2-5; D possibly corresponds to TRBD1 (6 bases). CDR3 length equals 12 residues. Germline V lookup: CDR1 SNHLY, CDR2 FYNNEI. Trimming shortened V by 10 bases and J by 5 bases, and 14 bases separated the two germline ends. CDR3 DNA sequence: TGTGCCACCCAACAGGGTTCGGAGACCCAGTACTTC. This gives the protein CATQQGSETQYF.

V gene TRBV2 combines with J gene TRBJ1-4; no reliable D call. V lost 7 bases to trimming and J lost 3 bases, with 15 bases between them. The germline V gene has CDR1 SNHLY and CDR2 FYNNEI. The CDR3 covers 15 residues. This CDR3 is CASMPPRGSNEKLFF. The CDR3, as DNA: TGTGCCAGCATGCCCCCCCGGGGTTCTAATGAAAAACTGTTTTTT.

This clonotype came up a few times. The chain combines TRBV3-1 with TRBJ2-2; 7 bases agree with TRBD2. The CDR3 is 14 residues long. Germline lookup yields CDR1 LGHDT and CDR2 YNNKEL (reference sequence). Trimming cost V 1 base and J 7 bases; bases outside gene matches: 3. The CDR3 reads CASSQVGGSGELFF. CDR3 DNA sequence: TGTGCCAGCAGCCAAGTCGGGGGGAGCGGGGAGCTGTTTTTT.

This clonotype was counted between two and nine times. V is TRBV9 and J is TRBJ1-5, with 10 positions matching TRBD1. The V and J ends lost 5 bases and 7 bases, in that order; junction bases with no gene match: 12. The CDR3 runs 16 residues. Germline values: CDR1 SGDLS, CDR2 YYNGEE. The CDR3 DNA sequence: TGTGCCAGCAGTTCCGGGACAGGGGAGGTTTGGCAGCCCCAGCATTTT. Amino acids: CASSSGTGEVWQPQHF.

This sequence joins TRBV7-9 and TRBJ1-4; the D is unclear. The CDR3 extends over 15 amino acids. The V and J ends lost 0 bases and 5 bases respectively, with 10 bases between them. The germline V gene has CDR1 SEHNR and CDR2 FQNEAQ (reference sequence). CDR3 coding DNA: TGTGCCAGCAGCTTAGCGGAGACGGCGAATGAAAAACTGTTTTTT. It yields the protein CASSLAETANEKLFF.